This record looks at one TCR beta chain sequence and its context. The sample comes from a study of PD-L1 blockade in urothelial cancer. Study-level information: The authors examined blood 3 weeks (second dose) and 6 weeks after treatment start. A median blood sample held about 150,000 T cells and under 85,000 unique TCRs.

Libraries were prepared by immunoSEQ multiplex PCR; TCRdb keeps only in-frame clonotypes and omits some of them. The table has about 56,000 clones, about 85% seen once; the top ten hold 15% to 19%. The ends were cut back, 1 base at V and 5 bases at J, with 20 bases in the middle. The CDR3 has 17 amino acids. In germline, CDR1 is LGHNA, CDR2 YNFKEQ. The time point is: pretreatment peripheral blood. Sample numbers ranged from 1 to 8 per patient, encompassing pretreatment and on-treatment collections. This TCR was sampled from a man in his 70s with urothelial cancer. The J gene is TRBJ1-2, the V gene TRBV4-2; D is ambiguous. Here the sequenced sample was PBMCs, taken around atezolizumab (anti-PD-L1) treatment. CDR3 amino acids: CASSQGQQTRNSYGYTF. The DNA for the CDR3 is TGTGCCAGCAGCCAAGGTCAACAGACCCGGAACTCTTATGGCTACACCTTC.